Included here is one TCR beta chain sequence, with context. The target antigen is unknown. Subsets obtained from CD4+ cells comprised CD45RA+ naive and CD45RA-negative memory cells. TCRdb's table, derived via immunoSEQ multiplex PCR, lists solely in-frame clones and lacks some. The sample carries 2.3 million or so clones, 90% to 95% recorded once. CDR1 and CDR2 (germline): WSHSY, SAAADI. V was clipped by 0 bases and J by 6 bases, with 12 bases between them. The CDR3 runs 14 residues. The data originate from a study of shared clonotypes between healthy human individuals. Study-wide findings and caveats: When naive CD4 clonotypes were compared across a few donors, 4% to 6.5% were shared. Larger estimated richness was generally recorded for naive subsets relative to memory subsets. In the sorted subsets, rarefaction showed sequencing was incomplete despite large depth.

The gene calls are TRBV10-2 and TRBJ2-7, with D perhaps TRBD1 or TRBD2 (5 bases each). This TCR derives from a young man in good health. Some clones in this sample may be carry-over from other donors' samples. The sequenced sample was naive CD4+ T cells from PBMCs. The sample's subset: CD45RA+ positively selected. The CDR3 sequence is CASSESRVGTEQYF. Written as DNA, the CDR3 is TGCGCCAGCAGTGAGTCGAGGGTTGGGACCGAGCAGTACTTC.